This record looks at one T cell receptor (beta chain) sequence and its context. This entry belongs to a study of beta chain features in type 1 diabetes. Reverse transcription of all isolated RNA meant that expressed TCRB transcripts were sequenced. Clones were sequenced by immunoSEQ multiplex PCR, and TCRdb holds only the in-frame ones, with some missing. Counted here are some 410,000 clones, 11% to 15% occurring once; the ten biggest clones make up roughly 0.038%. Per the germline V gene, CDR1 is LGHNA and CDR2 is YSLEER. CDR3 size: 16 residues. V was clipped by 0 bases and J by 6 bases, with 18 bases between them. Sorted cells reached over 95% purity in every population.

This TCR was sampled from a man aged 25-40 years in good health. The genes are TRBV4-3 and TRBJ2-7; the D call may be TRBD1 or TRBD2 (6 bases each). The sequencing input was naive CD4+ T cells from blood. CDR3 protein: CASSQDLSVGGCEQYF. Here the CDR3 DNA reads TGCGCCAGCAGCCAAGATCTGAGTGTCGGGGGCTGCGAGCAGTACTTC.